The rows below give T cell receptor beta chains drawn from one sample of a study of T cell responses to AZD1222 COVID-19 vaccine. Profiling relied on immunoSEQ multiplex PCR, and the TCRdb table lists in-frame clones only, not all of them. The table has 140,000 to 150,000 clones, about nine tenths seen once. Source: peripheral blood, taken 28 days after the second AZD1222 dose. The receptors come from an adult who received the AZD1222 COVID-19 vaccine. Each CDR3 is given with its conserved first and last residue. D genes are given only for firm matches. Not every row has a clone size; where given, it reads once, few, many or a size class.

D gene: TRBD1
CDR3 length: 16
V gene: TRBV9
clone size: NA
J gene: TRBJ2-3
CDR3 DNA: TGTGCCAGCAGCGTAGAAGGGACAGGGTGGACAGATACGCAGTATTTT
CDR3 protein: CASSVEGTGWTDTQYF

D gene: NA
CDR3 length: 15
V gene: TRBV2
clone size: NA
J gene: TRBJ2-1
CDR3 DNA: TGTGCCAGCGGATTGCAGAGAGTAGTGAACAATGAGCAGTTCTTC
CDR3 protein: CASGLQRVVNNEQFF

D gene: TRBD1
CDR3 length: 15
V gene: TRBV19
clone size: few
J gene: TRBJ1-5
CDR3 DNA: TGTGCCAGTAGGAAGACAGGGATTTTTCGTCAGCCCCAGCATTTT
CDR3 protein: CASRKTGIFRQPQHF

D gene: NA
CDR3 length: 13
V gene: TRBV6-5
clone size: NA
J gene: TRBJ2-7
CDR3 DNA: TGTGCCAGCAACAGCGGCCAGGGCTACGAGCAGTACTTC
CDR3 protein: CASNSGQGYEQYF

D gene: NA
CDR3 length: 13
V gene: TRBV5-1
clone size: NA
J gene: TRBJ2-7
CDR3 DNA: TGCGCCAGCAGCTTGGACATCACCTACGAGCAGTACTTC
CDR3 protein: CASSLDITYEQYF

D gene: NA
CDR3 length: 14
V gene: TRBV10-2
clone size: NA
J gene: TRBJ1-1
CDR3 DNA: TGCGCCAGCACTAGGGAGGTTTCGGGAAATGAAGCTTTCTTT
CDR3 protein: CASTREVSGNEAFF

D gene: NA
CDR3 length: 14
V gene: TRBV5-1
clone size: once
J gene: TRBJ1-3
CDR3 DNA: TGCGCCAGCAGCTTGGAGGGGTTTGGAAACACCATATATTTT
CDR3 protein: CASSLEGFGNTIYF

D gene: TRBD1
CDR3 length: 14
V gene: TRBV6-5
clone size: NA
J gene: TRBJ1-4
CDR3 DNA: TGTGCCAGCAGGACACAGGGGGTGGAGGAAAAACTGTTTTTT
CDR3 protein: CASRTQGVEEKLFF

D gene: NA
CDR3 length: 14
V gene: TRBV6-1
clone size: NA
J gene: TRBJ1-4
CDR3 DNA: TGTGCCAGCAGTGAGGGGAGGCTTAATGAAAAACTGTTTTTT
CDR3 protein: CASSEGRLNEKLFF

D gene: TRBD1
CDR3 length: 16
V gene: TRBV18
clone size: NA
J gene: TRBJ1-4
CDR3 DNA: TGTGCCAGCTCACTACTGGACAGGGGCAAAAACGAAAAACTGTTTTTT
CDR3 protein: CASSLLDRGKNEKLFF

D gene: NA
CDR3 length: 16
V gene: TRBV30
clone size: few
J gene: TRBJ2-2
CDR3 DNA: TGTGCCTGCTCCGTCGCACTAAACTCGAACACCGGGGAGCTGTTTTTT
CDR3 protein: CACSVALNSNTGELFF

D gene: NA
CDR3 length: 15
V gene: TRBV6-5
clone size: NA
J gene: TRBJ1-5
CDR3 DNA: TGTGCCAGCATGCAAACAGCCCAACGAAATCAGCCCCAGCATTTT
CDR3 protein: CASMQTAQRNQPQHF

D gene: TRBD1
CDR3 length: 16
V gene: TRBV4-1
clone size: NA
J gene: TRBJ1-2
CDR3 DNA: TGCGCCAGCAGCCAAGCCCGGACAGGGAAGAACTATGGCTACACCTTC
CDR3 protein: CASSQARTGKNYGYTF

D gene: NA
CDR3 length: 13
V gene: TRBV12-5
clone size: NA
J gene: TRBJ1-1
CDR3 DNA: TGTGCTAGTGGTTTGCACATGAACACTGAAGCTTTCTTT
CDR3 protein: CASGLHMNTEAFF

D gene: NA
CDR3 length: 13
V gene: TRBV7-9
clone size: NA
J gene: TRBJ1-1
CDR3 DNA: TGTGCCAGCACCCCGACAGAGAACACTGAAGCTTTCTTT
CDR3 protein: CASTPTENTEAFF

D gene: NA
CDR3 length: 15
V gene: TRBV28
clone size: NA
J gene: TRBJ2-3
CDR3 DNA: TGTGCCAGCAGGAAGTGGGGGGGCATATCAGATACGCAGTATTTT
CDR3 protein: CASRKWGGISDTQYF

D gene: TRBD1
CDR3 length: 15
V gene: TRBV18
clone size: NA
J gene: TRBJ1-1
CDR3 DNA: TGTGCCAGCTCACCCCCCCAGGGGGCTGGCACTGAAGCTTTCTTT
CDR3 protein: CASSPPQGAGTEAFF

D gene: NA
CDR3 length: 13
V gene: TRBV2
clone size: NA
J gene: TRBJ1-5
CDR3 DNA: TGTGCCAGCAAGGACAGCCCTAATCAGCCCCAGCATTTT
CDR3 protein: CASKDSPNQPQHF

D gene: TRBD1
CDR3 length: 14
V gene: TRBV10-3
clone size: NA
J gene: TRBJ1-1
CDR3 DNA: TGTGCCACCTGGGACAGCATCATGAACACTGAAGCTTTCTTT
CDR3 protein: CATWDSIMNTEAFF

D gene: TRBD2
CDR3 length: 16
V gene: TRBV4-2
clone size: NA
J gene: TRBJ2-1
CDR3 DNA: TGTGCCAGCAGCCAATTAAAGTTTAGCGGGAGTAATGAGCAGTTCTTC
CDR3 protein: CASSQLKFSGSNEQFF